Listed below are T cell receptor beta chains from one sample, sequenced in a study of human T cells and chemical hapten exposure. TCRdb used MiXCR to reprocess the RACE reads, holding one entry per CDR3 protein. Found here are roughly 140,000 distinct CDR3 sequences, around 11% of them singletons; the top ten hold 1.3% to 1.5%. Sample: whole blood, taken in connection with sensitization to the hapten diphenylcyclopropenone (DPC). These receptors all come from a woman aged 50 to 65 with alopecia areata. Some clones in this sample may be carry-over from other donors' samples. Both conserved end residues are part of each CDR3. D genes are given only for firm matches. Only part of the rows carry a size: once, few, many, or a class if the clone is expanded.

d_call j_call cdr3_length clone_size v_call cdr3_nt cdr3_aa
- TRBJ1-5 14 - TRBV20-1 TGCAGTGCTAGCGAGGATAATAGCAATCAGCCCCAGCATTTT CSASEDNSNQPQHF
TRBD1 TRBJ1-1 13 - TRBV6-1 TGTGCCAGCACTCCAGGGGGCTACACTGAAGCTTTCTTT CASTPGGYTEAFF
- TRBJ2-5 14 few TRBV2 TGTGCCAGCAGGACTGACAGGCTCCAAGAGACCCAGTACTTC CASRTDRLQETQYF
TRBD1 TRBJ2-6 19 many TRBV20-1 TGCAGTGCTAGAGTTCCGGGACAGGGTGCCCTCACGGGGGCCAACGTCCTGACTTTC CSARVPGQGALTGANVLTF
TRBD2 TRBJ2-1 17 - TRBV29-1 TGCAGCGCAGGGACTAGCGGTGGGTCTAGCTCCTACAATGAGCAGTTCTTC CSAGTSGGSSSYNEQFF
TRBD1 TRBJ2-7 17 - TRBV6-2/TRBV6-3 TGTGCCAGCAGTTACATACCGGGACAGCAGATCTCCTACGAGCAGTACTTC CASSYIPGQQISYEQYF
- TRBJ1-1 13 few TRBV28 TGTGCCAGCAGCCAGGGGAGGTCAGCTGAAGCTTTCTTT CASSQGRSAEAFF
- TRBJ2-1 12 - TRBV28 TGTGCCAGCAGTCCCTATCCCAATGAGCAGTTCTTC CASSPYPNEQFF
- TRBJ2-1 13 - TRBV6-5 TGTGCCAGCAGTTACTCCGGGGACAATGAGCAGTTCTTC CASSYSGDNEQFF
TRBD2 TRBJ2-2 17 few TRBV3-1 TGTGCCAGCAGCCAAGTTTTAGCGGGAGGGAACACCGGGGAGCTGTTTTTT CASSQVLAGGNTGELFF
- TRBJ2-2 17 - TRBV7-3 TGTGCCAGCAGCTTAAGGAGTGTGACTCTGGGCACCGGGGAGCTGTTTTTT CASSLRSVTLGTGELFF
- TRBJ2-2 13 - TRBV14 TGTGCCAGCAGCCAAGCGAGGGGCGGGGAGCTGTTTTTT CASSQARGGELFF
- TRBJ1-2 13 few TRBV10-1 TGCGCCAGCAGTGAGTCCCCGGAGTATGGCTACACCTTC CASSESPEYGYTF
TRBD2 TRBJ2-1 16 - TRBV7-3 TGTGCCAGCAGCTTATGGGCTAGCGGGAGTTTCAATGAGCAGTTCTTC CASSLWASGSFNEQFF
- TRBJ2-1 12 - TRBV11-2 TGTGCCAGCAGCTCCAGGACCCTCCGGGAGTTCTTC CASSSRTLREFF
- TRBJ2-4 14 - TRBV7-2 TGTGCCAGCAGCTTAGCCGCCGGAGGAAACATTCAGTACTTC CASSLAAGGNIQYF
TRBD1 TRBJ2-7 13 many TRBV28 TGTGCCAACCGAGGACAGGGAAGATCCGAGCAGTACTTC CANRGQGRSEQYF
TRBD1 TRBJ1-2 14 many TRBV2 TGTGCCAGCAGCGTTGGACAGGGGCCCTATGGCTACACCTTC CASSVGQGPYGYTF
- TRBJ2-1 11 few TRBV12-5 TGTGCTAGTGGTTTCTACAATGAGCAGTTCTTC CASGFYNEQFF
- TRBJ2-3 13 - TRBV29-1 TGCAGCGTTGTAGCGGCCAGCACAGATACGCAGTATTTT CSVVAASTDTQYF
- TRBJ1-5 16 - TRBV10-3 TGTGCCATCAGTGAAATACACTGGGATAGCAATCAGCCCCAGCATTTT CAISEIHWDSNQPQHF
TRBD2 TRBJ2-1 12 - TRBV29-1 TGCAGCGCTAGCGGGGGGAGTAATGAGCAGTTCTTC CSASGGSNEQFF
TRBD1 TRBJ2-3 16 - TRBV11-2 TGTGCCAGCAGCTCAAGGGGCACAGGGGGCGTCGATACGCAGTATTTT CASSSRGTGGVDTQYF
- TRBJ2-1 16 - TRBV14 TGTGCCAGCACCCCTTCCGGGACTCTCTCCTACAATGAGCAGTTCTTC CASTPSGTLSYNEQFF
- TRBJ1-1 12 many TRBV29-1 TGCAGCGTTGCATGGGGAAACACTGAAGCTTTCTTT CSVAWGNTEAFF
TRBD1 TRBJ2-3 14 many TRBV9 TGTGCCAGCAGGGCATCAGGGGGCCCAGATACGCAGTATTTT CASRASGGPDTQYF
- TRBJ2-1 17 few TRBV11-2 TGTGCCAGCAGCCCTTCAAGCGGGTCGAGCTCCTACAATGAGCAGTTCTTC CASSPSSGSSSYNEQFF
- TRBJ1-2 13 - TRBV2 TGTGCCAGCAGTGAAGGGACAAGTTTTGGCTACACCTTC CASSEGTSFGYTF
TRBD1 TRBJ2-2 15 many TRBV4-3 TGCGCCAGCAGCCAAATGGGACAGGCCGCCGGGGAGCTGTTTTTT CASSQMGQAAGELFF
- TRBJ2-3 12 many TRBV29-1 TGCAGCGCCACAGGCCTCACAGATACGCAGTATTTT CSATGLTDTQYF
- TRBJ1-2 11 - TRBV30 TGTGCCTGGATAAGGGGCTATGGCTACACCTTC CAWIRGYGYTF
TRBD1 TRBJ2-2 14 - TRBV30 TGTGCCTACCGGGACAGGGATTACACCGGGGAGCTGTTTTTT CAYRDRDYTGELFF
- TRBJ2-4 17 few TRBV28 TGTGCCAGCAGTTTAATAAGGACGCAATCAGCCAAAAACATTCAGTACTTC CASSLIRTQSAKNIQYF
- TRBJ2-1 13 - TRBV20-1 TGCAGTGCTCCTCAGTCGGGGCCCAATGAGCAGTTCTTC CSAPQSGPNEQFF
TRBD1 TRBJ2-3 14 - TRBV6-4 TGTGCCAGCAGTGAACAGGGGCAGAGGGATACGCAGTATTTT CASSEQGQRDTQYF
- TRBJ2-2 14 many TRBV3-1 TGTGCCAGCAGCCGGGCGGCCTTCACCGGGGAGCTGTTTTTT CASSRAAFTGELFF
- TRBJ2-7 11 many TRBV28 TGTGCCAGCAGTCGACTACACGAGCAGTACTTC CASSRLHEQYF
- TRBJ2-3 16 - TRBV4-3 TGCGCCAGCAGCCAAGGAGTCCAGCAGACCACAGATACGCAGTATTTT CASSQGVQQTTDTQYF
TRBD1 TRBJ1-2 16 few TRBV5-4 TGTGCCAGCAGCCCCGGGACAGGGGCGATGAACTATGGCTACACCTTC CASSPGTGAMNYGYTF
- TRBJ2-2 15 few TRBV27 TGTGCCAGCAGGGACGGGGGTTTTGCCACCGGGGAGCTGTTTTTT CASRDGGFATGELFF
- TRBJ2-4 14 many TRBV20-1 TGCAGTGCTAGTGTTCCGATAGCCAAAAACATTCAGTACTTC CSASVPIAKNIQYF
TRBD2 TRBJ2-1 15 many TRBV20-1 TGCAGTGCTCGCGGACTAGCGGGGGGCTACAATGAGCAGTTCTTC CSARGLAGGYNEQFF
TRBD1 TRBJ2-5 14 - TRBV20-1 TGCAGTGCTAGCCCCCATCCAGGGGGAGAGACCCAGTACTTC CSASPHPGGETQYF
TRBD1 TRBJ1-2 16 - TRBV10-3 TGTGCCATCAATCCCACCCAAGGGGACAGAAACTATGGCTACACCTTC CAINPTQGDRNYGYTF
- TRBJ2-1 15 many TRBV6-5 TGTGCCAGCAGACAGAGGGGAAGGACCTACAATGAGCAGTTCTTC CASRQRGRTYNEQFF
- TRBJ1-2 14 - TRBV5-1 TGCGCCAGCAGTCTGGGGGTGGATACGGATGGCTACACCTTC CASSLGVDTDGYTF
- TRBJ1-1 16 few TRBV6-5 TGTGCCAGCAGACCTTGGACAGTTTTCATGAACACTGAAGCTTTCTTT CASRPWTVFMNTEAFF
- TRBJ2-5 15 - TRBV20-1 TGCAGTGCTGGAAACCTCAGGACGGGTGGGGAGACCCAGTACTTC CSAGNLRTGGETQYF
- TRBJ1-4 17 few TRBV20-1 TGCAGTGCTAGAAGGGGAGAGGCCGTTGCAACTAATGAAAAACTGTTTTTT CSARRGEAVATNEKLFF
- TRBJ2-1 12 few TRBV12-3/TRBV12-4 TGTGCCAGCACCGCCGAGGGCTATGAGCAGTTCTTC CASTAEGYEQFF
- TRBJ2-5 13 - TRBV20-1 TGCAGTGCTAGAGGGGGAGGCCGCGAGACCCAGTACTTC CSARGGGRETQYF